The source of this TCR beta chain is a study of human T cells and chemical hapten exposure. Study as a whole: Patch tests applied 0.01% DPC to the upper back, read at 6 days. Per-sample variation in TCR yield stemmed mainly from small pooled library volume differences.

Individual cDNA molecules had unique molecular identifiers attached to them by the library. TCRdb reanalysed the RACE reads using MiXCR and keeps one entry per CDR3 protein. The repertoire consists of 100,000 or so distinct CDR3 sequences, with more than 9.5% occurring once and the leading ten covering approximately 3.5%. This clonotype was recorded at least ten times. Time point given: patch test 1, 2 weeks after DPC sensitization. Treatment here: therapeutic diphenylcyclopropenone sensitization with weekly scalp DPC. The material was whole blood, obtained in connection with sensitization to the hapten diphenylcyclopropenone (DPC). The clonotype originates from a woman in her thirties or forties with alopecia areata. Some clones in this sample may be carry-over from other donors' samples.

CDR3 DNA sequence: TGTGCCAGCACTGAGAGGCTAAACACTGAAGCTTTCTTT. It yields the protein CASTERLNTEAFF. The chain has TRBV28 and TRBJ1-1; no definite D call. Deletions cut 7 bases from V and 2 bases from J, with 11 bases between. Germline V gene sequence: CDR1 MDHEN, CDR2 SYDVKM. The CDR3 covers 13 residues.